This TCR beta chain was recorded in a study of cytomegalovirus exposure and HLA in healthy donors. About the research overall: In an earlier analysis, around 120 million unique TCR beta sequences were found from 150 million to 200 million T cells.

PCR primers comprised 60 Vbeta and 13 Jbeta primers. The data were produced by immunoSEQ multiplex PCR, yet TCRdb's version contains in-frame clones alone and is incomplete. Of more than 95,000 clones listed, over 75% were seen once; the top ten hold around 6.1%. The trim removed 9 bases at V and 2 bases at J, leaving 0 bases unmatched. The CDR3 has 11 amino acids. CDR1 MNHNS and CDR2 SASEGT come from the germline V gene. There are a few counts of this clone. This clonotype was obtained from a man in his sixties in good health and CMV-seropositive. The material sequenced was PBMCs. The genes are TRBV6-1 and TRBJ2-7; 8 nucleotides match TRBD1. The CDR3, as DNA: TGTGCCAGGGGACAGGCCTACGAGCAGTACTTC. Translation gives CARGQAYEQYF.